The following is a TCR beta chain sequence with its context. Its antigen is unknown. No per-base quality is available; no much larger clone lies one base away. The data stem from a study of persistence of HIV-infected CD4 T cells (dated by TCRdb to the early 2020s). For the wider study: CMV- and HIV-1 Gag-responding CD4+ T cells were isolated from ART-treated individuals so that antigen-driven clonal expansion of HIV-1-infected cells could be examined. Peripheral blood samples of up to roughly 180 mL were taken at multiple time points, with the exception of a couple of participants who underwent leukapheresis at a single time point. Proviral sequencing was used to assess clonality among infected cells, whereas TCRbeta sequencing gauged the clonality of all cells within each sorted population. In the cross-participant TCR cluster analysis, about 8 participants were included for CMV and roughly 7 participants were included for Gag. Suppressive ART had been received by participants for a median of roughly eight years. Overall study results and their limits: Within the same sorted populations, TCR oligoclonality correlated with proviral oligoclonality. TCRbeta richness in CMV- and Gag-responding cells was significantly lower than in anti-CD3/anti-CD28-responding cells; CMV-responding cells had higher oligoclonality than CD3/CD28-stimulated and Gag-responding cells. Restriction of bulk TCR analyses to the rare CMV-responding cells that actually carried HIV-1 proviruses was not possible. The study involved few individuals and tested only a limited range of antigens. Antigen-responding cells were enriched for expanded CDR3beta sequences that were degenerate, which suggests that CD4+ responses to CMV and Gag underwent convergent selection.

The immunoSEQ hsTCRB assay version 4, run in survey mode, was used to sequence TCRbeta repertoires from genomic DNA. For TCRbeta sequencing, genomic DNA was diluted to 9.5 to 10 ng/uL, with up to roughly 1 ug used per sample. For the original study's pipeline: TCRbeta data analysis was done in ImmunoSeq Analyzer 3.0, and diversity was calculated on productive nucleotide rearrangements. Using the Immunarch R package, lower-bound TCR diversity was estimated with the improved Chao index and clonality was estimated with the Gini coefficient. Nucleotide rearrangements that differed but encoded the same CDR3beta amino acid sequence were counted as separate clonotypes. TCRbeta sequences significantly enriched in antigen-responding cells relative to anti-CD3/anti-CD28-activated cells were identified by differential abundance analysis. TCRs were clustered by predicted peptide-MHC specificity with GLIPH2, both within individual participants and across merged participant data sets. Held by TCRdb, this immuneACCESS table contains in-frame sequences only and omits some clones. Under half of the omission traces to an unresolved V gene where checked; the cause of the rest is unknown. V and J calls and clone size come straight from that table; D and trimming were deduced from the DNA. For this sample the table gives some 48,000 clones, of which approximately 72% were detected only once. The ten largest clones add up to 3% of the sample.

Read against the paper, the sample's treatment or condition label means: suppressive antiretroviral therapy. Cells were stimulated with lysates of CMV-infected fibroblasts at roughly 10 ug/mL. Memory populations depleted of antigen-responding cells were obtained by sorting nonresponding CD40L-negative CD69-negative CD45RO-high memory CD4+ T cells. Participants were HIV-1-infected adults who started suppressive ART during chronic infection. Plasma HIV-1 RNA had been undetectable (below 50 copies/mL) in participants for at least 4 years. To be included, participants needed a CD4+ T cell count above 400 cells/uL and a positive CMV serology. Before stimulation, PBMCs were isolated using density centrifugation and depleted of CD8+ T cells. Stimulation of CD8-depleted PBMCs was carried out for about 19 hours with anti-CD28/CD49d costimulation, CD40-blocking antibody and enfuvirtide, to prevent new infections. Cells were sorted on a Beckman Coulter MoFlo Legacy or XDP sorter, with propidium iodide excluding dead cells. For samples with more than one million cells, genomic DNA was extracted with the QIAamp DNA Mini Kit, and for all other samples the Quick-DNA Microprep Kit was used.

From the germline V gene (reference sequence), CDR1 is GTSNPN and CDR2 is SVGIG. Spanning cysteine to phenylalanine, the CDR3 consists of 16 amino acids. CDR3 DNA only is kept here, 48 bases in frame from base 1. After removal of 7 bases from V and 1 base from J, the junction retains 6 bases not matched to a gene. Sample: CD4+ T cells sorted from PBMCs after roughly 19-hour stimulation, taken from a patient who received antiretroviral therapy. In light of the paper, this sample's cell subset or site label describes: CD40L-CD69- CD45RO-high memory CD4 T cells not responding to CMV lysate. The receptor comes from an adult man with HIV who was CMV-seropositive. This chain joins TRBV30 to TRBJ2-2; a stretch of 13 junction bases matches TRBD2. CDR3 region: CASKRLAGGNTGELFF. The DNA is TGTGCCTCTAAGCGACTAGCGGGGGGGAACACCGGGGAGCTGTTTTTT.